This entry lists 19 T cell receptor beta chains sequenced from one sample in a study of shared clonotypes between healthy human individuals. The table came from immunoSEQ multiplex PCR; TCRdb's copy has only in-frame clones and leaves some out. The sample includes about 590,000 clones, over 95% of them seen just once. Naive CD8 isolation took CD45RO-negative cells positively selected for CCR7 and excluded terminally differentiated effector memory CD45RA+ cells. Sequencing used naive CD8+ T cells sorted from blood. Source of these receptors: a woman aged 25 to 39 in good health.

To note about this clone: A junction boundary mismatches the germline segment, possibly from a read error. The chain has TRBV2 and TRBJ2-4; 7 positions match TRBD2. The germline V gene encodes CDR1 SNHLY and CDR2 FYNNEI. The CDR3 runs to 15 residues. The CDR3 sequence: CASSEGGLGAGVQYF. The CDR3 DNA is TGTGCCAGCAGCGAAGGTGGACTAGGCGCTGGGGTTCAGTACTTC. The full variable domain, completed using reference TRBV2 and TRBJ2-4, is EPEVTQTPSHQVTQMGQEVILRCVPISNHLYFYWYRQILGQKVEFLVSFYNNEISEKSEIFDDQFSVERPDGSNFTLKIRSTKLEDSAMYFCASSEGGLGAGVQYFGAGTRLSVL.

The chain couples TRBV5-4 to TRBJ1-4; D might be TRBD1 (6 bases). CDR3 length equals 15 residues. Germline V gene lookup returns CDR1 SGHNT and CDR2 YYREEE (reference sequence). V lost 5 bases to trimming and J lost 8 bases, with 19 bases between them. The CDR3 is CASRGADSGEEKLFF. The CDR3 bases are TGTGCCAGCAGGGGGGCGGACAGCGGCGAGGAAAAACTGTTTTTT. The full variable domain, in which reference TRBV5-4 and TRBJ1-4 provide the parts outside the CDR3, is ETGVTQSPTHLIKTRGQQVTLRCSSQSGHNTVSWYQQALGQGPQFIFQYYREEENGRGNFPPRFSGLQFPNYSSELNVNALELDDSALYLCASRGADSGEEKLFFGSGTQLSVL.

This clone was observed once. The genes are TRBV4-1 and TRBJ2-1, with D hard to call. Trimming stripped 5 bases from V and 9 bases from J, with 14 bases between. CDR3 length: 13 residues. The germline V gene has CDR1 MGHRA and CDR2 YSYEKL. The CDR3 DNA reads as TGCGCCAGCAGCTCCCGGTCTCAGTTTGAGCAGTTCTTC. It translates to CASSSRSQFEQFF.

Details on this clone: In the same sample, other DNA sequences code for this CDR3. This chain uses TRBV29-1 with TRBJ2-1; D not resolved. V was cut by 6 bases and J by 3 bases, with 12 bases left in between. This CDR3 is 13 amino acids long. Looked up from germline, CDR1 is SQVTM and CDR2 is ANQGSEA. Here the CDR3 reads CSVEPPHYNEQFF. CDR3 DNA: TGCAGCGTGGAACCGCCCCACTACAATGAGCAGTTCTTC.

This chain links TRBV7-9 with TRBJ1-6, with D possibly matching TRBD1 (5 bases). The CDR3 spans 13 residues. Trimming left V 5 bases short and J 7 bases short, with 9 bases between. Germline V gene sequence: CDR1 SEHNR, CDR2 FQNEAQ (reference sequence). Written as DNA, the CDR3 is TGTGCCAGCAGCCTCGGGACGAATTCACCCCTCCACTTT. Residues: CASSLGTNSPLHF.

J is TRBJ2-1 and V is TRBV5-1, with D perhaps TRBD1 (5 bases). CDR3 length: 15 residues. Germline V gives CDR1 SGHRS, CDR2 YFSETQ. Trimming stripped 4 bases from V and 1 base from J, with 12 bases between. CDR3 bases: TGCGCCAGCAGCCCGCAGGGTGGGTCCTACAATGAGCAGTTCTTC. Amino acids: CASSPQGGSYNEQFF. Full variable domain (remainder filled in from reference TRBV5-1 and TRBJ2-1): KAGVTQTPRYLIKTRGQQVTLSCSPISGHRSVSWYQQTPGQGLQFLFEYFSETQRNKGNFPGRFSGRQFSNSRSEMNVSTLELGDSALYLCASSPQGGSYNEQFFGPGTRLTVL.

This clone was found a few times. The CDR3 loop is CASSLPGNYGYTF. The CDR3 DNA sequence: TGTGCCAGCAGCTTACCAGGGAACTATGGCTACACCTTC. The chain employs TRBV7-9 and TRBJ1-2, with D possibly being TRBD1 (5 bases). CDR3 size: 13 residues. CDR1 SEHNR and CDR2 FQNEAQ come from the germline V gene (reference sequence). Trimming took off 2 bases at V and 2 bases at J, with 6 bases between the two ends.

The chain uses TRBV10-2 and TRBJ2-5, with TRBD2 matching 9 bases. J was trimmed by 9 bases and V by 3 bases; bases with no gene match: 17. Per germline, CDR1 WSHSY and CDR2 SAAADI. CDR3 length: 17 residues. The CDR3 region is CASSDIAGAGFGDSQYF. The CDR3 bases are TGCGCCAGCAGTGACATAGCGGGGGCCGGTTTCGGAGATTCCCAGTACTTC.

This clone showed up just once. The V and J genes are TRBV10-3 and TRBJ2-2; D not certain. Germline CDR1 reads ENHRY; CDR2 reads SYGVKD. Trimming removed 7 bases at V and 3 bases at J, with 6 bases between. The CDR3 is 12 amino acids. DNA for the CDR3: TGTGCCATCAAATTGGACACCGGGGAGCTGTTTTTT. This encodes CAIKLDTGELFF.

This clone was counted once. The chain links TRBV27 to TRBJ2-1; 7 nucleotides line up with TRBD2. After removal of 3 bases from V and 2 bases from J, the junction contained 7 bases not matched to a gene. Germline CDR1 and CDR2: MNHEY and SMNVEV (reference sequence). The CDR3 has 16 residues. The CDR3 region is CASSLRLLAAYNEQFF. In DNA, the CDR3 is TGTGCCAGCAGTTTGAGATTGCTAGCGGCCTACAATGAGCAGTTCTTC.

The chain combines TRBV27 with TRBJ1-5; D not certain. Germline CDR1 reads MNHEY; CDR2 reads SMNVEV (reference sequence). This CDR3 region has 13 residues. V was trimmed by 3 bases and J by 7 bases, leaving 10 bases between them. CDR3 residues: CASSFGRRQPQHF. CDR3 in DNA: TGTGCCAGCAGTTTCGGGCGACGGCAGCCCCAGCATTTT.

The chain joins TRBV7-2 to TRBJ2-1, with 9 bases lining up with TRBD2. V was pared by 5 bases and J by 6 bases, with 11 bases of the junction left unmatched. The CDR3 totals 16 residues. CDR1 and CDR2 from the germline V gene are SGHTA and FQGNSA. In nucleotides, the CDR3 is TGTGCCAGCAGCCTCCCTAGCGGGGAACATTTCAATGAGCAGTTCTTC. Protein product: CASSLPSGEHFNEQFF.

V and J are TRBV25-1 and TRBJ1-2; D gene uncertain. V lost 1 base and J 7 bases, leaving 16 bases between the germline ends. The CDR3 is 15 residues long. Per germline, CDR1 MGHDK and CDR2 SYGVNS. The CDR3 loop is CASSEFRAPLGGYTF. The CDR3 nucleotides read TGTGCCAGCAGTGAATTTCGGGCCCCTCTAGGTGGCTACACCTTC.

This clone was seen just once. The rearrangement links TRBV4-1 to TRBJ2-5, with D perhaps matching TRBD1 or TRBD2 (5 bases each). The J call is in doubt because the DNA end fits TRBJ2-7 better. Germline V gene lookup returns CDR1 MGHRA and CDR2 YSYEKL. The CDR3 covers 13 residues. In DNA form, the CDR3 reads TGCGCCAGCAGCCCTGGGGGATCCTACGAGCAGTACTTC. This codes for CASSPGGSYEQYF.

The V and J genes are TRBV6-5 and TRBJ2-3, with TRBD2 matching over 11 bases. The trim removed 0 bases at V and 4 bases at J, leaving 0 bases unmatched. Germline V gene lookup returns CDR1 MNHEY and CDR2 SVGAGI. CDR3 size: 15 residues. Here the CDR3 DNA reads TGTGCCAGCAGTTACTCGGGACTAGCGGCAGATACGCAGTATTTT. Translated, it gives CASSYSGLAADTQYF.

The CDR3 sequence: CASSEGSTSGLRQYF. For the CDR3, the DNA is TGTGCCAGCAGTGAAGGTAGCACCTCAGGACTGCGGCAGTACTTC. The chain recombines TRBV6-1 with TRBJ2-7, with D tentatively TRBD2 (5 bases). From germline, CDR1 is MNHNS and CDR2 SASEGT. The CDR3 extends over 15 amino acids. Trimming removed 1 base at V and 9 bases at J, with 19 bases between.

CDR3 sequence reads: CATGLAPHSYEQYF. The CDR3 coding sequence is TGTGCCACCGGACTAGCCCCTCATTCCTACGAGCAGTACTTC. V usage is TRBV6-6 and J usage is TRBJ2-7, with TRBD2 matching 8 bases. The CDR3 length is 14 residues. Germline V CDR1 and CDR2: MNHNY, SVGAGI (reference sequence). J lost 1 base, V lost 10 bases, and 9 bases had no gene match.

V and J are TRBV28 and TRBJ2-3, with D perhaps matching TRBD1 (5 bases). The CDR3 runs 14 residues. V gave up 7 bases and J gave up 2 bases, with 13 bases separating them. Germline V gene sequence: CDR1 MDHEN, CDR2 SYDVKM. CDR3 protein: CASTPWGYTDTQYF. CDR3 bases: TGTGCCAGCACCCCCTGGGGCTACACAGATACGCAGTATTTT.

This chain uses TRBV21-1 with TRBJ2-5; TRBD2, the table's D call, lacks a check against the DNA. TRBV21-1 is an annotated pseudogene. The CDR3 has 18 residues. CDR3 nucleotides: TGTGCCAGCAGCAAAATAAAGGTGAGCGGGAGGGCCGAAGAGACCCAGTACTTC. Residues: CASSKIKVSGRAEETQYF.